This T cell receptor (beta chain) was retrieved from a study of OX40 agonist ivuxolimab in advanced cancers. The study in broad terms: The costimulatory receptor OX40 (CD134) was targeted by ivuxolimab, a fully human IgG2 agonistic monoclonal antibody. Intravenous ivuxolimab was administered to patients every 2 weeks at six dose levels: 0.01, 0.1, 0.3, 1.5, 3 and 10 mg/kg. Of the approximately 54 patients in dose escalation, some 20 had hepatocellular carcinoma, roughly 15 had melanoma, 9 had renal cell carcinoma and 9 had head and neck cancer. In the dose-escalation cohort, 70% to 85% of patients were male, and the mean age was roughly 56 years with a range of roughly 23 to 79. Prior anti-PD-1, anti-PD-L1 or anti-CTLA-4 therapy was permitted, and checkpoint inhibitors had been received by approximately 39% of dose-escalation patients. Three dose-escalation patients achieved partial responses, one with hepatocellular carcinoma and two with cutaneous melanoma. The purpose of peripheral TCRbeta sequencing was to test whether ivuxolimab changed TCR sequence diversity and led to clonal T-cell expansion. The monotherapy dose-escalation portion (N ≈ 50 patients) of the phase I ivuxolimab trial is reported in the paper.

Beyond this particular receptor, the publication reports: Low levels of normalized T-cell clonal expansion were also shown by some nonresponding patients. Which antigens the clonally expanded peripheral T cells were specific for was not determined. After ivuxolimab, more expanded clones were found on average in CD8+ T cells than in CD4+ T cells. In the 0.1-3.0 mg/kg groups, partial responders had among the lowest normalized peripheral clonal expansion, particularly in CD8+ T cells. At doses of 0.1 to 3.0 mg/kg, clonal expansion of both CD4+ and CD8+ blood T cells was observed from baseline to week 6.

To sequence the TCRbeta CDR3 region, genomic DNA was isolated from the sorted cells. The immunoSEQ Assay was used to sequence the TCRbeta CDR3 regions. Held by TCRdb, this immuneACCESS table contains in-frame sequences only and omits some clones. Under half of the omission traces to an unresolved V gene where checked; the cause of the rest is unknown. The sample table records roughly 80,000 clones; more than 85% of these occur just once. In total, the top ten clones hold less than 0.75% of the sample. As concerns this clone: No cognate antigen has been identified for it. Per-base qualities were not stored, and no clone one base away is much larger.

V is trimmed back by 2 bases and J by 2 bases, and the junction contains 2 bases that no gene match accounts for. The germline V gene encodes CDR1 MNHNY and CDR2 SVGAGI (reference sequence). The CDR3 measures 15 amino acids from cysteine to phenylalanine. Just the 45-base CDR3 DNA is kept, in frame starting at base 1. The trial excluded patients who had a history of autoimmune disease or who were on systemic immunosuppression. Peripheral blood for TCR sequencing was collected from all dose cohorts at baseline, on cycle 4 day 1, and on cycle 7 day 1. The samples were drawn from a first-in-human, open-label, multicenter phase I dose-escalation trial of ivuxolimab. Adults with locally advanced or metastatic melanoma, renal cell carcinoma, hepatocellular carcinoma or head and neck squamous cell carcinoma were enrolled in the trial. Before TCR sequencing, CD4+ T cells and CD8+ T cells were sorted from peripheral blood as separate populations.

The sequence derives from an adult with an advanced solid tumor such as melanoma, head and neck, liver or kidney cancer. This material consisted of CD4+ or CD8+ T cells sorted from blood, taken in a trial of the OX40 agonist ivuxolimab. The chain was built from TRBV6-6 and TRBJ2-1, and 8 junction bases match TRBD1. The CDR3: CASSYGQGPYNEQFF. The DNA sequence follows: TGTGCCAGCAGTTACGGACAGGGACCCTACAATGAGCAGTTCTTC.